These 18 T cell receptor beta chains were all obtained from the same sample, sequenced in a study of blood T cell repertoires in COVID-19. Data came from immunoSEQ multiplex PCR; TCRdb stores just in-frame clones and leaves some out. The sample holds about 180,000 clones, 83% seen once. Sequences were obtained from peripheral blood. The receptor source for this set is a woman aged 70-85 years with COVID-19, enrolled during active disease.

The rearrangement uses TRBV7-2 and TRBJ2-7; D is possibly TRBD1 (6 bases). CDR3 length: 13 residues. Trimming took off 7 bases at V and 6 bases at J, with 16 bases between the two ends. Per the germline V gene, CDR1 is SGHTA and CDR2 is FQGNSA. The CDR3 protein is CASTSGQLGEQYF. The CDR3 DNA follows: TGTGCCAGCACTAGTGGACAGCTTGGCGAGCAGTACTTC.

The chain carries TRBV6-5 and TRBJ1-2, with a tentative D call TRBD1 (5 bases). V shed 6 bases and J shed 7 bases, with 18 bases lying between them. Germline values: CDR1 MNHEY, CDR2 SVGAGI. The CDR3 has 14 amino acids. DNA of the CDR3: TGTGCCAGCAGGAGCCCGCAGGGAGGGGTTGGCTACACCTTC. Protein product: CASRSPQGGVGYTF.

This chain connects TRBV3-1 (or the pseudogene TRBV3-2) to TRBJ1-3; D gene ambiguous. The V and J ends lost 6 bases and 2 bases respectively, with 8 bases between them. Germline CDR1 reads LGHDT; CDR2 reads YNNKEL (reference sequence). This CDR3 has 13 amino acids. CDR3 nucleotides: TGTGCCAGCAGAACAGAAGCTGGAAACACCATATATTTT. Translation gives CASRTEAGNTIYF.

This chain joins TRBV2 and TRBJ1-2; the match to TRBD1 covers 7 bases. CDR1 and CDR2 (germline): SNHLY, FYNNEI. This CDR3 spans 13 amino acids. Germline trimming cut 4 bases from V and 4 bases from J; bases unmatched to any gene: 3. DNA for the CDR3: TGTGCCAGCAGTGGGGACAGTGGCTATGGCTACACCTTC. It encodes CASSGDSGYGYTF.

The genes are TRBV27 and TRBJ1-2; 9 bases align to TRBD1. CDR3 length: 15 amino acids. CDR1 MNHEY and CDR2 SMNVEV come from the germline V gene (reference sequence). J gave up 7 bases and V 7 bases, and 13 bases lay outside the gene matches. This CDR3 reads CASKFGTGTYSGYTF. In DNA, the CDR3 is TGTGCCAGCAAGTTCGGGACAGGGACTTATTCTGGCTACACCTTC.

The rearrangement joins TRBV15 to TRBJ1-2, with a possible D match to TRBD1 (6 bases). The CDR3 covers 15 residues. Germline CDR1 reads LNHNV; CDR2 reads YYDKDF (reference sequence). V lost 1 base to trimming and J lost 10 bases, with 19 bases between them. As DNA, the CDR3 is TGTGCCACCAGCAGAGGAAACAGGGAGAATGTCGACTACACCTTC. This gives the protein CATSRGNRENVDYTF.

For the CDR3, the DNA is TGCGCCAGCAGGCTGGCCCCAGGCTCCGCTGGGTTGTACGAGCAGTACTTC. It translates to CASRLAPGSAGLYEQYF. The V gene is TRBV5-1, the J gene TRBJ2-7; D not certain. V was trimmed by 5 bases and J by 4 bases, leaving 25 bases between them. The CDR3 is 17 residues long. In germline, CDR1 is SGHRS, CDR2 YFSETQ.

The CDR3 protein is CASSEDDRLNQPQHF. The CDR3 coding sequence is TGTGCCAGCAGTGAAGACGACAGACTGAATCAGCCCCAGCATTTT. V is TRBV2 and J is TRBJ1-5, with a tentative D call TRBD1 (5 bases). From germline, CDR1 is SNHLY and CDR2 FYNNEI. Trimming pared 1 base from V and 4 bases from J, leaving 11 bases between. The CDR3 covers 15 residues.

In its sample, this clone was seen a few times. The rearrangement links TRBV15 to TRBJ2-7; the match to TRBD2 covers 7 bases. CDR1 is LNHNV and CDR2 is YYDKDF in the germline V gene (reference sequence). The trim removed 0 bases at V and 2 bases at J, leaving 4 bases unmatched. There are 15 residues in the CDR3. The CDR3 spells CATSREPSGTYEQYF. CDR3 coding DNA: TGTGCCACCAGCAGAGAACCTAGCGGAACCTACGAGCAGTACTTC. Full variable domain (missing parts from reference TRBV15 and TRBJ2-7): DAMVIQNPRYQVTQFGKPVTLSCSQTLNHNVMYWYQQKSSQAPKLLFHYYDKDFNNEADTPDNFQSRRPNTSFCFLDIRSPGLGDTAMYLCATSREPSGTYEQYFGPGTRLTVT.

The chain links TRBV7-6 to TRBJ2-3; 7 bases fit TRBD2. The CDR3 loop spans 15 amino acids. CDR1 is SGHVS, CDR2 FNYEAQ, per germline. The V gene end was trimmed by 2 bases and the J gene end by 4 bases; junction bases not matched to a gene: 6. DNA for the CDR3: TGTGCCAGCAGCTTATTCGCGGGAGCGGCAGATACGCAGTATTTT. Its translation: CASSLFAGAADTQYF.

The rearrangement links TRBV28 to TRBJ1-2, with 7 positions matching TRBD1. CDR3 length equals 17 residues. The V segment lost 7 bases and the J segment 2 bases; nucleotides outside the gene matches: 16. Germline V gene sequence: CDR1 MDHEN, CDR2 SYDVKM. The CDR3 DNA sequence: TGTGCCAGCACGCGTGAGGGGGCGCGTTGGACGAACTATGGCTACACCTTC. This translates into CASTREGARWTNYGYTF.

The CDR3 DNA follows: TGTGCCAGCAGCCGCGTAAGTGGATTTGCGGGAGGCGGGGAGCAGTACTTC. Amino acids: CASSRVSGFAGGGEQYF. This chain joins TRBV14 and TRBJ2-7; 8 nucleotides line up with TRBD2. Trimming took 4 bases from V and 7 from J; bases not matched to a gene: 18. This CDR3 spans 17 amino acids. Germline values: CDR1 SGHDN, CDR2 FVKESK.

The chain has TRBV7-2 and TRBJ1-2, with TRBD1 matching over 8 bases. CDR3 length: 15 amino acids. The V gene's germline CDR1 is SGHTA and CDR2 FQGNSA. V was pared by 5 bases and J by 0 bases, with 5 bases of the junction left unmatched. As DNA, the CDR3 is TGTGCCAGCAGCGCTCAGGGGGCAGCTAACTATGGCTACACCTTC. Amino acids: CASSAQGAANYGYTF.

Regarding this clone: In the same sample, other DNA sequences code for this CDR3. The J gene is TRBJ2-7, the V gene TRBV2; 7 nucleotides line up with TRBD1. Unmatched junction bases numbered 2, after V lost 6 bases and J lost 3 bases. Germline V gives CDR1 SNHLY, CDR2 FYNNEI. CDR3 length: 12 amino acids. The chain's CDR3 is CASSGDSYEQYF. CDR3 DNA sequence: TGTGCCAGCAGCGGGGACAGCTACGAGCAGTACTTC.

This chain connects TRBV5-1 to TRBJ1-4; 7 nucleotides align to TRBD1. Germline assignment: CDR1 SGHRS and CDR2 YFSETQ. The J segment lost 5 bases and the V segment lost 0 bases, leaving 4 bases of the junction unmatched. The CDR3 spans 15 residues. In DNA form, the CDR3 reads TGCGCCAGCAGCTTGGGACAGGGTCGAAATGAAAAACTGTTTTTT. It is translated as CASSLGQGRNEKLFF.

This clone has only one observation. The chain has TRBV2 and TRBJ1-1; D perhaps matches TRBD1 (5 bases). This CDR3 spans 13 amino acids. CDR1 SNHLY and CDR2 FYNNEI come from the germline V gene. V lost 4 bases and J lost 0, with 6 bases in between. Here the CDR3 DNA reads TGTGCCAGCAGTGGACAGCTGAACACTGAAGCTTTCTTT. It yields the protein CASSGQLNTEAFF.

The V gene is TRBV28, the J gene TRBJ1-2; 9 nucleotides align to TRBD1. CDR1 MDHEN and CDR2 SYDVKM come from the germline V gene. V trimming: 1 base; J trimming: 8 bases; junction bases outside the gene matches: 8. The CDR3 runs 15 residues. The DNA for the CDR3 is TGTGCCAGCAGTTTATTGGGGGACAGGGTGTCGGGCTACACCTTC. This encodes CASSLLGDRVSGYTF.

This sequence joins TRBV3-1 (or the pseudogene TRBV3-2) and TRBJ2-7; D call uncertain. This CDR3 comprises 14 residues. Trimming cost V 2 bases and J 6 bases, with 14 bases left between them. Germline V gene data show CDR1 as LGHDT and CDR2 as YNNKEL (reference sequence). CDR3 DNA sequence: TGTGCCAGCAGCCAAACACCCAACATGGTCGAGCAGTACTTC. Translation gives CASSQTPNMVEQYF.